The text below deals with one T cell receptor beta chain. This clone's antigen is unknown. No per-base quality is available; no much larger clone lies one base away. At one collaborating source in Seattle, patients were enrolled during active infection and were followed longitudinally through the course of disease. The collaborating institutions used their own protocols to collect whole blood in K2EDTA tubes. Collaborator samples were shipped for TCRbeta analysis as frozen whole blood, isolated PBMCs, or DNA extracted from either sample type. The immunoSEQ Assay, a bias-controlled multiplex PCR, was used to amplify TCRbeta CDR3 regions from genomic DNA. Regarding the original processing steps: The number of nucleated cells in each sample was estimated from the amplification of reference gene primers within the assay. To quantify the absolute abundance of each unique TCRbeta CDR3 rearrangement, sequence reads were collapsed and filtered. Productive Simpson clonality was computed per sample as the square root of Simpson's diversity index over productive rearrangements. This is the immuneACCESS table as TCRdb keeps it, with only in-frame sequences that have V and J called. A part of the clones is gone; compared with another copy, unresolved V genes explain less than half, and the rest is unexplained. The DNA gave D and trimming, while V, J and clone size come from that table. The table for this sample lists around 200,000 clones; over 75% of them were counted only once. The top ten hold about 18% of the sample.

These data originate in a study of blood T cell repertoires in COVID-19 (dated by TCRdb to 2020 to 2021). Background for the entire study: Samples covering the acute and convalescent phases of COVID-19 were provided by collaborators in the United States, Italy and Spain. The dataset comprised deeply sampled blood TCRbeta repertoires from subjects exposed to, actively infected with, or recovered from COVID-19. Sample metadata almost always included a de-identified subject ID, COVID-19 status, age in years and sex. A freely available public database, intended as a resource for researchers studying the immune response to SARS-CoV-2, is where the repertoires were released. Samples came from the ongoing ImmuneRACE study (first 160 participants) plus 1,254 subjects from 6 global collaborators. Where available, HLA class I and class II types were obtained from metadata supplied by the sample provider rather than from assay-based typing. The prospective study material was composed of cDNA or gDNA derived from T cells, B-cell-depleted T cells, or PBMCs.

The junction shows trimming of 4 bases on V and 8 bases on J, and the gene matches do not reach 10 bases of it. CDR1 and CDR2 are read off the germline V gene as SGHDT and YYEEEE. From the cysteine up to the phenylalanine, the CDR3 has a length of 15 residues. Only the CDR3 DNA stays, 45 bases, in frame from base 1. What the work shows at the level of the full study, not this receptor alone: Clinical and demographic metadata were provided uncurated, with the amount varying by source and participant.

The sequence is built from TRBV5-6 and TRBJ1-4, with 8 junctional bases fitting TRBD1. Sequenced sample: peripheral blood. This clonotype was obtained from a person aged 70 to 80 with COVID-19, enrolled during active disease. The DNA is TGTGCCAGCAGCGACCCGACAGGGGTCGGCGAAAAACTGTTTTTT. Translated, this gives CASSDPTGVGEKLFF.